The next 10 T cell receptor beta chains were all read from a single sample in a study of early T cells in non-severe SARS-CoV-2 infection. From the 5' RACE reads, TCRdb called clonotypes with MiXCR, one entry per CDR3 protein. The table has some 51,000 distinct CDR3 sequences, 14% to 15% seen once. The sample here was whole blood, taken at baseline. Receptors originate from an adult who was a healthcare worker with PCR-confirmed SARS-CoV-2 infection or an uninfected control (not recorded which).

This clonotype has just a few counts. CDR3 nucleotides: TGTGCCAGCAGGGGCAGGGATTGGGGAAAACTGTTTTTT. It yields the protein CASRGRDWGKLFF. V usage is TRBV7-9 and J usage is TRBJ1-4; D might be TRBD1 (5 bases). Germline values: CDR1 SEHNR, CDR2 FQNEAQ (reference sequence). V lost 6 bases and J lost 10, with 15 bases in between. The length of the CDR3 is 13 residues.

The chain has TRBV20-1 and TRBJ2-1; TRBD2 matches 8 bases. The CDR3 is 15 residues long. The V gene's germline CDR1 is DFQATT and CDR2 SNEGSKA (reference sequence). With 0 bases clipped from V and 4 bases from J, the junction kept 5 bases outside the gene matches. The CDR3 region is CSAREAAGGYNEQFF. The CDR3 DNA is TGCAGTGCTAGAGAGGCGGCGGGGGGTTACAATGAGCAGTTCTTC.

This chain uses TRBV11-2 with TRBJ1-2; TRBD1 might be the D (6 bases). The CDR3 runs 16 residues. Trimming shortened V by 1 base and J by 2 bases, and 14 bases separated the two germline ends. Germline V gene data show CDR1 as SGHAT and CDR2 as FQNNGV. The CDR3, as DNA: TGTGCCAGCAGCTTAGGTTACGCAGGGGTGAACTATGGCTACACCTTC. It translates to CASSLGYAGVNYGYTF.

This sequence joins TRBV19 and TRBJ2-2, with 7 bases matching TRBD2. The CDR3 length is 15 residues. From germline, CDR1 is LNHDA and CDR2 SQIVND (reference sequence). Trimming at V came to 7 bases and at J to 5 bases, leaving 10 bases not matched to a gene. CDR3 protein: CASIGPGGRTGELFF. The CDR3 nucleotides are TGTGCCAGTATCGGACCGGGGGGTCGGACCGGGGAGCTGTTTTTT.

This clonotype was seen many times. The V call is TRBV10-2, the J call TRBJ1-1; no definite D call. The CDR3 has 15 residues. V dropped 6 bases and J dropped 3 bases, with 17 bases sitting between them. Germline lookup yields CDR1 WSHSY and CDR2 SAAADI. The CDR3 DNA sequence: TGCGCCAGCAGAAGATTCCGGTGGTCGGACACTGAAGCTTTCTTT. This codes for CASRRFRWSDTEAFF.

The V and J genes are TRBV28 and TRBJ2-2; a weak D match, TRBD2 (6 bases). This CDR3 spans 15 amino acids. Germline loops: CDR1 MDHEN, CDR2 SYDVKM. The V and J ends lost 6 bases and 4 bases respectively, with 15 bases between them. CDR3 in DNA: TGTGCCAGCAGCCTAGGAGGGATCGGCACCGGGGAGCTGTTTTTT. Translating it yields CASSLGGIGTGELFF.

This clonotype was detected a few times. The CDR3: CASTVPVTDTQYF. The CDR3 nucleotides are TGTGCCAGCACTGTACCTGTCACAGATACGCAGTATTTT. V gene TRBV28 combines with J gene TRBJ2-3; D call uncertain. Germline CDR1 and CDR2: MDHEN and SYDVKM. This CDR3 has 13 residues. V lost 7 bases and J lost 2, with 10 bases in between.

CDR3 residues: CASSRTGNTIYF. As DNA, the CDR3 is TGTGCCAGCAGCCGTACTGGAAACACCATATATTTT. The chain uses TRBV14 and TRBJ1-3, with D uncertain. The germline CDR1 and CDR2 sequences are SGHDN and FVKESK. The germline V and J ends were trimmed by 4 bases and 2 bases, with 3 bases remaining between them. This CDR3 comprises 12 residues.

This clonotype came up many times. The chain combines TRBV29-1 with TRBJ1-1; tentatively, D is TRBD1 (6 bases). The CDR3 has 13 amino acids. Trimming took off 4 bases at V and 2 bases at J, with 11 bases between the two ends. Germline V CDR1 and CDR2: SQVTM, ANQGSEA. The CDR3, as DNA: TGCAGCGTTGCGACAGGACCCAACACTGAAGCTTTCTTT. Encoded protein: CSVATGPNTEAFF.

Here the CDR3 reads CASSLGGATDTQYF. CDR3 DNA: TGTGCCAGCAGCTTAGGGGGAGCCACAGATACGCAGTATTTT. The gene calls are TRBV11-2 and TRBJ2-3, with D perhaps TRBD2 (5 bases). CDR3 length: 14 amino acids. Deletions cut 1 base from V and 2 bases from J, with 7 bases between. Germline CDR1 and CDR2: SGHAT and FQNNGV.